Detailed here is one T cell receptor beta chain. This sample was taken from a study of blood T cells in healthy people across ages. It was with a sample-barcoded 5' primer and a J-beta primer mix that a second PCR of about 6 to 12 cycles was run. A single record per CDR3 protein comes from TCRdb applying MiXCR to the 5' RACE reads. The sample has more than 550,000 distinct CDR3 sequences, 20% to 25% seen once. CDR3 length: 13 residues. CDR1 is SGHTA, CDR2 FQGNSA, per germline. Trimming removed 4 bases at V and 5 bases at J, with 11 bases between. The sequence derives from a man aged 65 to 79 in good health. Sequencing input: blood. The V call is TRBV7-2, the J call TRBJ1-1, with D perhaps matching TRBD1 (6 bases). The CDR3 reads CASSSQGWTEAFF. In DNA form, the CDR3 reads TGTGCCAGCAGCTCACAGGGATGGACTGAAGCTTTCTTT.